This TCR beta chain was found in a study of T cell changes during pregnancy in multiple sclerosis. The assay was immunoSEQ multiplex PCR, and TCRdb's table has in-frame clones only and misses some. Among fewer than 50,000 clones, approximately 94% were seen once, and the ten largest hold around 4.2%. This CDR3 spans 15 amino acids. V lost 0 bases and J 2 bases, leaving 7 bases between the germline ends. Germline CDR1 MNHEY, CDR2 SMNVEV (reference sequence). Material: CD8+ T cells from peripheral blood mononuclear cells, obtained in the first trimester of pregnancy. This clonotype originated in a female donor with multiple sclerosis, enrolled in a pregnancy study. The chain combines TRBV27 with TRBJ2-2, with D possibly TRBD2 on 5 matching bases. Written as DNA, the CDR3 is TGTGCCAGCAGTTTATCAGCGGTTAACACCGGGGAGCTGTTTTTT. This sequence encodes CASSLSAVNTGELFF.